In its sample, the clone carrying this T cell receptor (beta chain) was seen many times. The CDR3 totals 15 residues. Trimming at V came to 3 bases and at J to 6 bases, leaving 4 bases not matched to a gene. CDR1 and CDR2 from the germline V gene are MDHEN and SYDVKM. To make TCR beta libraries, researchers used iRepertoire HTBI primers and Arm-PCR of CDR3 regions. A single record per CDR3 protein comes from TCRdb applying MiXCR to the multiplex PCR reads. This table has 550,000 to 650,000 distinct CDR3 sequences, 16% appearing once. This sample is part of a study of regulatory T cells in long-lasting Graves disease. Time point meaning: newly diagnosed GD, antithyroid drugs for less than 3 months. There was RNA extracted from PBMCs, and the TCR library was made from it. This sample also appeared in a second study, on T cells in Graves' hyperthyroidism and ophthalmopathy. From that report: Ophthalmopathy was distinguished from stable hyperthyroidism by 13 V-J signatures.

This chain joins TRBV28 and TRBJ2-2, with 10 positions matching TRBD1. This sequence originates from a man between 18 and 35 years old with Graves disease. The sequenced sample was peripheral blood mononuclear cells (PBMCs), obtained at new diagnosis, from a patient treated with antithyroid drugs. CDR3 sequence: CASSLTGGAAGELFF. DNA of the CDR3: TGTGCCAGCAGTTTGACAGGGGGCGCGGCCGGGGAGCTGTTTTTT.